This T cell receptor (beta chain) was identified during a study of cytomegalovirus exposure and HLA in healthy donors. About this clone: The antigen is undetermined.

Study-wide results and limits: The study dropped some indistinguishable V segments, TRBV6-2 and TRBV6-3 among them.

CDR1 is SGHDT, CDR2 YYEEEE, per germline. This CDR3 comprises 16 residues. V lost 0 bases and J lost 1, with 13 bases in between. Participants comprised healthy donors of bone marrow. The primer mix had 60 Vbeta and 13 Jbeta primers. Sequenced by immunoSEQ multiplex PCR; TCRdb stores in-frame clones only, minus some. The sample lists just over 60,000 clones, 80% to 90% seen once, with around 1.5% in the top ten. The J gene is TRBJ2-5, the V gene TRBV5-6; a possible D gene is TRBD2 (5 bases). The specimen sequenced was PBMCs. The clonotype originates from a man between 18 and 35 years old in good health and CMV-seronegative. This CDR3 is CASSLGSGFLQETQYF. The DNA of the CDR3 is TGTGCCAGCAGCTTGGGGTCGGGGTTCCTCCAAGAGACCCAGTACTTC.